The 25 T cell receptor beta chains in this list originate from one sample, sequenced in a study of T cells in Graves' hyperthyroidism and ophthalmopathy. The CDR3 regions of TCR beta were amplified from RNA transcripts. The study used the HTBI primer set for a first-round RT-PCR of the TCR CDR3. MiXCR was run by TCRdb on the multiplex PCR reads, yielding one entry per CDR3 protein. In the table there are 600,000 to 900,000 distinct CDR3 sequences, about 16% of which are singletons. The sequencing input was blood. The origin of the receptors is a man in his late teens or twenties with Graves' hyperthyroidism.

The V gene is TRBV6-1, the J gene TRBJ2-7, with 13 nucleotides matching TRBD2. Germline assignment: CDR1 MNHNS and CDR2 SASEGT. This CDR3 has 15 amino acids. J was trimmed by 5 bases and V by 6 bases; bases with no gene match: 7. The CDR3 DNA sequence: TGTGCCAGCAGCTTGGGGACTAGCGGGAAGAACGAGCAGTACTTC. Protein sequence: CASSLGTSGKNEQYF.

CDR3 DNA sequence: TGCGCCAGCAGCCTCAAGGAGGGGGCCAACTATAATTCACCCCTCCACTTT. The encoded protein is CASSLKEGANYNSPLHF. This sequence joins TRBV4-1 and TRBJ1-6; TRBD1 matches 7 bases. Germline lookup yields CDR1 MGHRA and CDR2 YSYEKL. The length of the CDR3 is 17 residues. The J segment lost 3 bases and the V segment lost 4 bases, leaving 9 bases of the junction unmatched.

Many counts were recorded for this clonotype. The CDR3 sequence: CASRRTDGEGDGYTF. CDR3 coding DNA: TGTGCCAGCAGGAGGACCGACGGCGAGGGGGATGGCTACACCTTC. The chain joins TRBV2 to TRBJ1-2; possibly TRBD1 for D (6 bases). Per germline, CDR1 SNHLY and CDR2 FYNNEI. V shed 6 bases and J shed 6 bases, with 20 bases lying between them. The CDR3 contains 15 residues. The whole variable domain, remainder taken from reference TRBV2 and TRBJ1-2, is EPEVTQTPSHQVTQMGQEVILRCVPISNHLYFYWYRQILGQKVEFLVSFYNNEISEKSEIFDDQFSVERPDGSNFTLKIRSTKLEDSAMYFCASRRTDGEGDGYTFGSGTRLTVV.

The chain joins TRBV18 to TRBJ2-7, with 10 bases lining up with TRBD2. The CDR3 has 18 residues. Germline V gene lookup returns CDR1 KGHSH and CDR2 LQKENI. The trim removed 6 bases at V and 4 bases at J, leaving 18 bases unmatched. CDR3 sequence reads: CASSPLGGLAGVQYEQYF. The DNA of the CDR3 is TGTGCCAGCTCCCCCCTGGGAGGGCTAGCGGGAGTACAGTACGAGCAGTACTTC.

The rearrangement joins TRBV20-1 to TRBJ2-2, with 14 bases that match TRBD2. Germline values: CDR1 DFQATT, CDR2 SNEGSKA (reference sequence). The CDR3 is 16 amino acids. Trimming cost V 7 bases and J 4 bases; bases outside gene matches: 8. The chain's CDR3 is CSVAGLAGVSTGELFF. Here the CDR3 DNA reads TGCAGTGTCGCGGGACTAGCGGGAGTGAGCACCGGGGAGCTGTTTTTT.

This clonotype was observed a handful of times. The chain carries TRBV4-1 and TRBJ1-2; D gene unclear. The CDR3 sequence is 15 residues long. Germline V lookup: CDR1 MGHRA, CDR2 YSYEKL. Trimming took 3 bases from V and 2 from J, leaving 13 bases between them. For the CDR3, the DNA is TGCGCCAGCAGCCATCCCGGAAGAACCAACTATGGCTACACCTTC. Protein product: CASSHPGRTNYGYTF.

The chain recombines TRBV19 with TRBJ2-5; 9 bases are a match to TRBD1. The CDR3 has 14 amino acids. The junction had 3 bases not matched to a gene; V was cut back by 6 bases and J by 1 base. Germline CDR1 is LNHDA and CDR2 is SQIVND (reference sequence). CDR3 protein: CASRKTGGQETQYF. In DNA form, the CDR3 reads TGTGCCAGTAGGAAGACAGGGGGCCAAGAGACCCAGTACTTC.

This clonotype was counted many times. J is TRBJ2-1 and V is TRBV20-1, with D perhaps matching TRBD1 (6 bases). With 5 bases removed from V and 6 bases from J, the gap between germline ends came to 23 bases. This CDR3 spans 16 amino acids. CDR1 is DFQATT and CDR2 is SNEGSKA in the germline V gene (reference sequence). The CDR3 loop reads CSAGIPSSGTLNEQFF. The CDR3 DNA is TGCAGTGCTGGGATACCCTCCTCCGGGACACTCAATGAGCAGTTCTTC.

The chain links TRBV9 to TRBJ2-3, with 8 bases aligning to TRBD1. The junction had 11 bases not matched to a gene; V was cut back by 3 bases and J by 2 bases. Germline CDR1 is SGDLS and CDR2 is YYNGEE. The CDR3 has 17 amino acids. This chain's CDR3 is CASSGARRGQDTDTQYF. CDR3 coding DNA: TGTGCCAGCAGCGGAGCCCGGCGGGGACAGGACACAGATACGCAGTATTTT.

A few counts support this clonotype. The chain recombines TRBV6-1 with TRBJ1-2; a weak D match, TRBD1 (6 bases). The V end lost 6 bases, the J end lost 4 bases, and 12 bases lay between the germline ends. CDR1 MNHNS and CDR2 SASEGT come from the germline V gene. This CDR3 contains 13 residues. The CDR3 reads CASSPDRIYGYTF. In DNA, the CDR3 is TGTGCCAGCAGCCCTGACAGGATCTATGGCTACACCTTC.

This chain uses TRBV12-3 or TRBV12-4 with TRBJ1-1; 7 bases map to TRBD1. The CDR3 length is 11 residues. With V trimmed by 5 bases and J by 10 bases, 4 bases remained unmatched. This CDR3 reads CASSVQGVAFF. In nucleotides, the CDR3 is TGTGCCAGCAGTGTCCAGGGGGTAGCTTTCTTT.

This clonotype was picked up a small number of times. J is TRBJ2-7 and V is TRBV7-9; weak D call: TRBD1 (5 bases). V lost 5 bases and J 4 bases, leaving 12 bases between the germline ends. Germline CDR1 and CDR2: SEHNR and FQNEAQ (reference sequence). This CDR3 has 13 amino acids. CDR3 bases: TGTGCCAGCAGCCATTTCAGGGATTACGAGCAGTACTTC. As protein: CASSHFRDYEQYF.

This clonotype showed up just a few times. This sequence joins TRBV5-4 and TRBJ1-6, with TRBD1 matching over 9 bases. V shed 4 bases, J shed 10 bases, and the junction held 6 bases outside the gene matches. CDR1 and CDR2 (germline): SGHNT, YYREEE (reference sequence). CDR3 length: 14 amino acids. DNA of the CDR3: TGTGCCAGCAGCCTGGGACAGGGTGCGTCACCCCTCCACTTT. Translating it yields CASSLGQGASPLHF.

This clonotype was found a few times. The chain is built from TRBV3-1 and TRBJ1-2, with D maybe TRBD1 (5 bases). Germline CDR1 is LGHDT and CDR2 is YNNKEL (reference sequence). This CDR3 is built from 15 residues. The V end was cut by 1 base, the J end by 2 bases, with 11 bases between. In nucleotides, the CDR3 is TGTGCCAGCAGCCAAGCCGGGGGGGGGAACTATGGCTACACCTTC. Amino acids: CASSQAGGGNYGYTF.

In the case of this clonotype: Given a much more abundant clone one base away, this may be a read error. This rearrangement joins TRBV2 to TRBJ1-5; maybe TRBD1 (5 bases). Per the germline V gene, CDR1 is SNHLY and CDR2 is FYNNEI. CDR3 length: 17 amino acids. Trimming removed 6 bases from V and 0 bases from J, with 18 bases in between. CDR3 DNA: TGTGCCAGCAGAGGGGATGGGACCGAATCTAGCAATCAGCCCCAGCATTTT. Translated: CASRGDGTESSNQPQHF.

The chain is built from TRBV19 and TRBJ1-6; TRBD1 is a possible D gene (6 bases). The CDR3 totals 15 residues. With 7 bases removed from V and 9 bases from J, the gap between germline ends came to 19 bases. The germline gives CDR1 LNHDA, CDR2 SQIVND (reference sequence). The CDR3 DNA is TGTGCCAGTAATAATGGGGGTCACAGGGCTTCACCCCTCCACTTT. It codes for CASNNGGHRASPLHF.

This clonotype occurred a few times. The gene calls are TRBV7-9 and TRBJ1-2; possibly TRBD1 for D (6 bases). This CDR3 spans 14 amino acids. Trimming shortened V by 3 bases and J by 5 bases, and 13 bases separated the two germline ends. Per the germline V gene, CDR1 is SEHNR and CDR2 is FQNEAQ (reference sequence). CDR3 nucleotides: TGTGCCAGCAGCTTCATCAGGGGTTCGTATGGCTACACCTTC. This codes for CASSFIRGSYGYTF.

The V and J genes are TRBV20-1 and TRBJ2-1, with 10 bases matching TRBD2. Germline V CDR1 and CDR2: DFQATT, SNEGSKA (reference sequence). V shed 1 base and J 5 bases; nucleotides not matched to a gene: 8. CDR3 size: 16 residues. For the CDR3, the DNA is TGCAGTGCTAGAGGAGCTAGCGGGAGTCGGGACAATGAGCAGTTCTTC. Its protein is CSARGASGSRDNEQFF.

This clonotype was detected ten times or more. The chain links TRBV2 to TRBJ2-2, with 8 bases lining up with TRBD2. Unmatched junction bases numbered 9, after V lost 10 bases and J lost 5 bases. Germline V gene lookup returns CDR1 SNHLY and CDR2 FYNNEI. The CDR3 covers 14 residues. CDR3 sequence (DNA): TGTGCCAAGCGAACTAGCGGAGTAACCGGGGAGCTGTTTTTT. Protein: CAKRTSGVTGELFF.

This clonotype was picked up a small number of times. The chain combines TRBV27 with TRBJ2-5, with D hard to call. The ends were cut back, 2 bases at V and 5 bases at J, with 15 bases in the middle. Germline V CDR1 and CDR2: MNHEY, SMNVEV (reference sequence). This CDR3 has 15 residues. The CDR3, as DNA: TGTGCCAGCAGTTTAGGAGCCCGTCTTTGGGAGACCCAGTACTTC. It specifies CASSLGARLWETQYF.

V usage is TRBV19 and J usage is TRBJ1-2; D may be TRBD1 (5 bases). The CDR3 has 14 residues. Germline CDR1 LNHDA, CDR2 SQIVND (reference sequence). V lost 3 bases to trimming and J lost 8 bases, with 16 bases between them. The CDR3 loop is CASSMRIREEGYTF. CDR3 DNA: TGTGCCAGTAGTATGAGAATCAGGGAGGAAGGCTACACCTTC.

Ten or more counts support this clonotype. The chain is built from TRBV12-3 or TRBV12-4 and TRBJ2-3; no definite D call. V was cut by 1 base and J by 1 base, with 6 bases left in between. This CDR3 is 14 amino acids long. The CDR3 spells CASSLEVRTDTQYF. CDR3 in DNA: TGTGCCAGCAGTTTAGAGGTCCGCACAGATACGCAGTATTTT.

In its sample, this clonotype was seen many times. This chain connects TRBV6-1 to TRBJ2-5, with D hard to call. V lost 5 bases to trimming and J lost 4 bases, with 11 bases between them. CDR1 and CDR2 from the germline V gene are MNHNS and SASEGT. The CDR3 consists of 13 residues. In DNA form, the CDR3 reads TGTGCCAGCAGTTATGGACGTAGAGAGACCCAGTACTTC. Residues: CASSYGRRETQYF.

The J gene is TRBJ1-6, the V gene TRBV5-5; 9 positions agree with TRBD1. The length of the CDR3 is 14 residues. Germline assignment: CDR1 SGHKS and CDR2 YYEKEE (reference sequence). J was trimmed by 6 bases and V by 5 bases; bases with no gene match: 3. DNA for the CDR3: TGTGCCAGCAGTACGGACAGGGGTAATTCACCCCTCCACTTT. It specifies CASSTDRGNSPLHF.

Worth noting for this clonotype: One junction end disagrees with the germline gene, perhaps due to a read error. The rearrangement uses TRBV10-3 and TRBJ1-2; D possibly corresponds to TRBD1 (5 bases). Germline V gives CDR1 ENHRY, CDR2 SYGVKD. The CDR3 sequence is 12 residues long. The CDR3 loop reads CAISDQGSASNF. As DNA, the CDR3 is TGTGCCATCAGTGACCAGGGATCGGCTAGCAACTTC.